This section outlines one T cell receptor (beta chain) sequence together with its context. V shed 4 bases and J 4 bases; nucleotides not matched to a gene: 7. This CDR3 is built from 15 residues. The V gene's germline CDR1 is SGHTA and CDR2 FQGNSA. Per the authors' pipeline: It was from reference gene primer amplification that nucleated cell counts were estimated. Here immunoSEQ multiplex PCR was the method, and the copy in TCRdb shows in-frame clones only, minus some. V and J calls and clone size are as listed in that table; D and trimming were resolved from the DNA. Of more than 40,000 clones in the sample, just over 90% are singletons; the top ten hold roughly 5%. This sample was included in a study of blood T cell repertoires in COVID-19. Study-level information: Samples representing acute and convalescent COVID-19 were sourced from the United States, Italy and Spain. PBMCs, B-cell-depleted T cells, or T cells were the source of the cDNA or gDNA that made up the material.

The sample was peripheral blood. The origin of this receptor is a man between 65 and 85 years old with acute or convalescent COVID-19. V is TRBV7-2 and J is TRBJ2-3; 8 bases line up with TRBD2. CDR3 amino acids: CASSSGGASADTQYF. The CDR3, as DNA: TGTGCCAGCAGCTCCGGGGGGGCCTCCGCAGATACGCAGTATTTT.